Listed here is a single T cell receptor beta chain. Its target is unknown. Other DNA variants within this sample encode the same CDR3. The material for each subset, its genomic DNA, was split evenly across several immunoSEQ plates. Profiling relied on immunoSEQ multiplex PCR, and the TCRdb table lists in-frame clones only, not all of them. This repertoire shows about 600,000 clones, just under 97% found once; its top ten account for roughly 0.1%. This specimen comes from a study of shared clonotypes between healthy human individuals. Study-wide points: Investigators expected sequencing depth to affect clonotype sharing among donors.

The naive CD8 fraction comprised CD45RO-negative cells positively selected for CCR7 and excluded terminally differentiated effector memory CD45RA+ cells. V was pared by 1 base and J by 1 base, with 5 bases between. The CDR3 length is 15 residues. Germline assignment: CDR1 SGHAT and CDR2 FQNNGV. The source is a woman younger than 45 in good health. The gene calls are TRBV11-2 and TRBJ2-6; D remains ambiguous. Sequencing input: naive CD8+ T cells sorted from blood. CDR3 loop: CASSLVGSGANVLTF. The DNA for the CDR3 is TGTGCCAGCAGCTTAGTGGGGTCTGGGGCCAACGTCCTGACTTTC.